This section outlines one T cell receptor (beta chain) sequence together with its context. Which antigen it targets is not known. The input lacks base qualities; no much larger clone sits a single base away. CDR1 is given as MNHEY and CDR2 as SVGAGI, both from the germline V gene. The junction shows trimming of 0 bases on V and 4 bases on J, plus 7 bases between the germline ends. The CDR3 numbers 14 residues from cysteine through phenylalanine. Only the CDR3 region is kept as DNA, spanning 42 bases read in frame from base 1. The trial excluded patients who had a history of autoimmune disease or who were on systemic immunosuppression. Peripheral blood for TCR sequencing was drawn from every dose cohort at baseline, at cycle 4 day 1 and at cycle 7 day 1. The samples were drawn from a first-in-human, open-label, multicenter phase I dose-escalation trial of ivuxolimab. Adults with locally advanced or metastatic melanoma, renal cell, hepatocellular, or head and neck squamous cell carcinoma were enrolled in the trial. CD4+ and CD8+ T cells were sorted separately from peripheral blood before TCR sequencing.

The data stem from a study of OX40 agonist ivuxolimab in advanced cancers. In terms of the full investigation: Ivuxolimab was an agonistic, fully human IgG2 monoclonal antibody directed against OX40 (CD134), a costimulatory receptor. Intravenous ivuxolimab was administered to patients every 2 weeks at six dose levels: 0.01, 0.1, 0.3, 1.5, 3 and 10 mg/kg. Of the roughly 51 patients in dose escalation, some 20 had hepatocellular carcinoma, approximately 15 had melanoma, 9 had renal cell carcinoma and 9 had head and neck cancer. The dose-escalation cohort was 80% to 90% male with a mean age of about 58 years, ranging from roughly 23 to 90. Patients were allowed to have had prior anti-PD-1, anti-PD-L1 or anti-CTLA-4 therapy, and approximately 40% of the dose-escalation patients had been treated with checkpoint inhibitors. Partial responses occurred in three dose-escalation patients: two with cutaneous melanoma and one with hepatocellular carcinoma. Peripheral TCRbeta sequencing aimed to test whether ivuxolimab altered TCR sequence diversity and caused clonal T-cell expansion. The paper describes the monotherapy dose-escalation part (N of about 52 patients) of the phase I trial of ivuxolimab. Findings and caveats that apply to the study as a whole: The antigen specificity of the clonally expanded peripheral T cells was not determined. After ivuxolimab, more expanded clones were found on average in CD8+ T cells than in CD4+ T cells. Low levels of normalized T-cell clonal expansion were also seen in some patients who did not respond. In the 0.1-3.0 mg/kg groups, partial responders were among the patients with the lowest normalized peripheral clonal expansion, particularly in CD8+ T cells. At doses from 0.1 to 3.0 mg/kg, clonal expansion was seen in both CD4+ and CD8+ blood T cells between baseline and week 6.

Genomic DNA was extracted from sorted cells for sequencing of the TCRbeta CDR3 region. The immunoSEQ Assay was used to sequence the TCRbeta CDR3 regions. The source is immuneACCESS, and TCRdb retained only in-frame sequences with V and J called. Part of the clones is not carried over; for the studies checked, unresolved V genes explain less than half of this, and the remainder is unexplained. This sample is represented by approximately 87,000 clones; roughly 89% of them were singletons. 0.81% of the sample goes to the ten largest clones. The V gene is TRBV6-5 and the J gene is TRBJ2-1; the D gene is unclear. The material sequenced was CD4+ or CD8+ T cells sorted from blood, taken in a trial of the OX40 agonist ivuxolimab. The TCR was taken from an adult with an advanced solid tumor such as melanoma, head and neck, liver or kidney cancer. The CDR3 in this case is CASSYSAKYNEQFF. The nucleotides read TGTGCCAGCAGTTACTCGGCTAAATACAATGAGCAGTTCTTC.